This note documents a single T cell receptor beta chain sequence. Authors' processing steps: From reference gene primer amplification, estimates of nucleated cell counts were derived. Assay: immunoSEQ multiplex PCR; the TCRdb copy retains only in-frame clones and omits some. V and J calls and clone size follow that table, whereas D and trimming were derived from the DNA. Of a few hundred thousand clones in the sample, about nine tenths were seen once. The entry originates in a study of blood T cell repertoires in COVID-19. At the level of the study: COVID-19 samples collected from the United States, Italy and Spain covered acute and convalescent phases. In each case, the material was cDNA or gDNA derived from T cells, B-cell-depleted T cells, or PBMCs.

The length of the CDR3 is 14 residues. V shed 3 bases and J 4 bases; nucleotides not matched to a gene: 3. The germline gives CDR1 LGHDT, CDR2 YNNKEL (reference sequence). The source material was peripheral blood. The chain links TRBV3-1 (or the pseudogene TRBV3-2) to TRBJ1-2; TRBD1 aligns across 9 bases. The origin of this receptor is a woman aged 45-65 years with acute or convalescent COVID-19. The CDR3 reads CASSHVQGAYGYTF. The CDR3 nucleotides are TGTGCCAGCAGCCATGTACAGGGGGCCTATGGCTACACCTTC.